This TCR beta chain was recovered during a study of T cell responses to AZD1222 COVID-19 vaccine. Study-level information: Combined were second doses at about 4 or about 12 weeks.

As to this clone: Its antigen is unknown.

Only in-frame clones appear in the TCRdb table, and some are missing; sequencing was by immunoSEQ multiplex PCR. The sample yields some 120,000 clones, more than 85% seen once. The CDR3 contains 15 residues. Germline CDR1 LGHNA, CDR2 YNFKEQ. V lost 0 bases to trimming and J lost 0 bases, with 8 bases between them. General observations from the study: Only after the peak T cell response were repertoires sampled. Among AZD1222 vaccinees, only six or seven were seropositive at baseline. At 160-218 and 743-854, vaccine-associated CD4 TCRs were dominant, and they spanned spike.

Sequences were derived from peripheral blood, sampled on day 0 of AZD1222 vaccination. The rearrangement joins TRBV4-2 to TRBJ1-2; no firm D call. The sequence derives from an adult in good health. The CDR3 protein is CASSQEASSNYGYTF. Here the CDR3 DNA reads TGTGCCAGCAGCCAAGAGGCCAGTTCTAACTATGGCTACACCTTC.